A selection of T cell receptor beta chains follows, all from one sample in a study of T cell responses to AZD1222 COVID-19 vaccine. The method was immunoSEQ multiplex PCR; TCRdb's version includes in-frame clones alone and lacks a portion of them. The sample holds under 120,000 clones; 70% to 90% are singletons and the top ten take under 3%. This material consisted of peripheral blood, taken 28 days after the second AZD1222 dose. The source of these receptors is an adult who received the AZD1222 COVID-19 vaccine. CDR3s leave out the opening cysteine and the closing phenylalanine or tryptophan. The size field is filled for only some rows; it gives once, few, many or a size class.

j_call clone_size v_call cdr3_aa
TRBJ2-1 - TRBV30 AWSVTSYEQF
TRBJ1-5 - TRBV15 ATSRDRGRFAQPQH
TRBJ2-3 - TRBV29-1 SVQPAGERDTQY
TRBJ2-5 - TRBV4-1 ASSQDRGAGVGETQY
TRBJ2-3 - TRBV7-2 ASSLDQREFTDTQY
TRBJ2-7 - TRBV28 ASSLHLGQDRYEQY
TRBJ2-1 - TRBV2 ASSEGGNVNEQF
TRBJ2-5 - TRBV11-2 ASSLGEETQY
TRBJ2-7 - TRBV3-1/TRBV3-2 ASSQDWDAGPYEQY
TRBJ2-1 - TRBV9 ASSVGSSGNFNEQF
TRBJ2-2 once TRBV5-1 ASSLIANTGELF
TRBJ1-2 - TRBV10-3 AISGQGARLGGYT
TRBJ2-2 once TRBV5-6 ASSLAKGLAGELF
TRBJ2-1 - TRBV5-4 ASSPARGQYNEQF
TRBJ1-3 - TRBV30 AWSVRRGNTIY
TRBJ2-7 - TRBV28 TSRLAAHSYEQY
TRBJ2-7 - TRBV18 ASSLLGTSGTHEQY
TRBJ1-3 once TRBV9 ASSVGLKDSSGNTIY
TRBJ1-6 - TRBV19 ASSINVGRGNSPLH
TRBJ2-3 - TRBV4-2 ASSQDFLAGGTDTQY
TRBJ2-1 few TRBV7-3 ASSLNRGRAFF
TRBJ1-4 - TRBV6-1 ASSEVQGNEKLF
TRBJ1-2 few TRBV6-7 ASSDTDRAYGYT
TRBJ2-2 - TRBV19 TTREKNTGELF
TRBJ1-3 - TRBV28 ASTRQGGNTIY
TRBJ2-7 - TRBV11-2 ASSLAQGNSYEQY
TRBJ2-4 once TRBV7-8 ASSSTSGMGKNIQY
TRBJ1-2 - TRBV5-1 ASSPDGGRTNYGYT
TRBJ1-1 - TRBV15 ATSRDRWGGDTEAF
TRBJ1-2 - TRBV5-6 ASRSTGAANYGYT
TRBJ2-3 - TRBV11-2 ASSLTYSIHTQY
TRBJ1-2 - TRBV6-4 ASSLASGGQHGYT
TRBJ2-1 once TRBV11-2 ASSLLVGRAGNEQF
TRBJ2-1 - TRBV28 ASSLYLGQVWWRNEQF
TRBJ1-2 medium-sized TRBV4-2 ASSHPGQGSLGYT
TRBJ2-1 once TRBV7-9 ASRPQGSGSYNEQF
TRBJ1-6 - TRBV10-3 AISSGTGSS
TRBJ2-2 - TRBV11-2 ASSLLPGELF
TRBJ2-1 - TRBV2 ASSESGTYNEQF
TRBJ2-5 - TRBV24-1 ATSSGGQETQY
TRBJ2-7 - TRBV24-1 ATSDTLAGVPEQY
TRBJ2-7 few TRBV19 ASTSGSSSYEQY
TRBJ2-3 - TRBV6-4 ASSPTSGRADTQY
TRBJ1-1 - TRBV14 ASSQAGANTEAF
TRBJ1-4 few TRBV15 ATSRDGQEGEKLF
TRBJ1-5 many TRBV7-4 ASSATGGSNQPQH
TRBJ2-5 - TRBV11-3 ASSLTSGSETQY
TRBJ2-7 - TRBV9 ARRPGGGALANEQY
TRBJ1-2 once TRBV18 ASRSPAGGRLTYGYT
TRBJ2-2 - TRBV5-1 ASSLDPGGELF
TRBJ1-5 - TRBV14 ASSHNQPQH
TRBJ2-1 - TRBV30 AWSVNGDNEQF